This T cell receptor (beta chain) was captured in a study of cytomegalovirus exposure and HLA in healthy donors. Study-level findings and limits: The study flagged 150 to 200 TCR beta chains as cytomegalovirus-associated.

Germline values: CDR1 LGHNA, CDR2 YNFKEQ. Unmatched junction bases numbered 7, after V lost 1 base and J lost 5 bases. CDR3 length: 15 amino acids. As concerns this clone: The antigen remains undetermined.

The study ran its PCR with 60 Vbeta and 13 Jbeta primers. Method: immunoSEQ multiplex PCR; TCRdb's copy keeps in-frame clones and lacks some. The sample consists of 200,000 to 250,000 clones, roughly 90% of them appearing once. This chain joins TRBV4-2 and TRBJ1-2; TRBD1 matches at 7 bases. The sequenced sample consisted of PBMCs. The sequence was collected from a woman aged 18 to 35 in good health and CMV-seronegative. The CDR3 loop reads CASSQAQEGAYGYTF. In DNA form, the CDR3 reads TGTGCCAGCAGCCAAGCCCAAGAGGGGGCATATGGCTACACCTTC.